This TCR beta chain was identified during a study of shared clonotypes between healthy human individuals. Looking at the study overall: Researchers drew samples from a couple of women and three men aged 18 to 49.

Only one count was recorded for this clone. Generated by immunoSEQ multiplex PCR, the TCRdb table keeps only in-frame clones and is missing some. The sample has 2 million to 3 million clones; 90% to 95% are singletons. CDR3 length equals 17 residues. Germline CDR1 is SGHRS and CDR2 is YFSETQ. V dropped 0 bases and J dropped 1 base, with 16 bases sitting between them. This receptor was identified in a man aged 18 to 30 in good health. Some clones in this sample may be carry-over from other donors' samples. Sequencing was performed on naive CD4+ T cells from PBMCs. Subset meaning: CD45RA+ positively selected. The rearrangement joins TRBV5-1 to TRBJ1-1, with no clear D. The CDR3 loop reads CASSLGRYGFGNTEAFF. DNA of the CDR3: TGCGCCAGCAGCTTGGGTCGATATGGGTTTGGGAACACTGAAGCTTTCTTT.